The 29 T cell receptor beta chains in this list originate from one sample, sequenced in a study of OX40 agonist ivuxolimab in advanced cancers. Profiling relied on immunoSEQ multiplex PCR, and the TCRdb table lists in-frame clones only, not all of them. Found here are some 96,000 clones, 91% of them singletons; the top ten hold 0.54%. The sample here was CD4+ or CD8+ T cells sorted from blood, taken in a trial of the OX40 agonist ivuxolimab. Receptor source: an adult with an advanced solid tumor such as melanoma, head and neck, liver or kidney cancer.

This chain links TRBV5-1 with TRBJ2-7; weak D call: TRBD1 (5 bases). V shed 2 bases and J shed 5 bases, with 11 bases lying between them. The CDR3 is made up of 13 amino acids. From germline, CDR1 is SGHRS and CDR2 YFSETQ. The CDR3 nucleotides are TGCGCCAGCAGCTTTAGGGGCCAGGACGAGCAGTACTTC. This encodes CASSFRGQDEQYF.

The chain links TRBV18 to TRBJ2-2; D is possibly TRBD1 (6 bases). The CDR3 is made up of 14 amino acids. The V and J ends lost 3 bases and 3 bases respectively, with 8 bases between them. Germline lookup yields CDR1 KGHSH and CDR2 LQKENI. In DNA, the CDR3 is TGTGCCAGCTCACCGGACAGCCACACCGGGGAGCTGTTTTTT. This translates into CASSPDSHTGELFF.

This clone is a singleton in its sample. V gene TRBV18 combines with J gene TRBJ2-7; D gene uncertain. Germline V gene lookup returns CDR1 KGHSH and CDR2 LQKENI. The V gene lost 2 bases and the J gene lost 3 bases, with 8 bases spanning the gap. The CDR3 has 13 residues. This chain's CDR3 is CASSPTAGYEQYF. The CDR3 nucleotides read TGTGCCAGCTCACCAACCGCAGGCTACGAGCAGTACTTC.

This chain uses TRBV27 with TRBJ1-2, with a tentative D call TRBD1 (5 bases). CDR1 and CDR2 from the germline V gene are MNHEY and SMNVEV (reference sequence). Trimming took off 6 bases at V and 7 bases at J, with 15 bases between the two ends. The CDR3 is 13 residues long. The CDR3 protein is CASSRAGNCGYTF. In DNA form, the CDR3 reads TGTGCCAGCAGCAGAGCAGGGAATTGTGGCTACACCTTC.

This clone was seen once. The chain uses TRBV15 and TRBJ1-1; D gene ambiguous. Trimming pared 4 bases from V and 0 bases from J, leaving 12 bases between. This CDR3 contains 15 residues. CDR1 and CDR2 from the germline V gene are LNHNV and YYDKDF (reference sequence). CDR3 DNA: TGTGCCACCAGCAAGGGAGTGGGTGTGAACACTGAAGCTTTCTTT. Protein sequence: CATSKGVGVNTEAFF.

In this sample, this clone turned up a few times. The CDR3 spells CASSMEGNQPQHF. The CDR3 region has the DNA TGTGCCAGTAGTATGGAAGGCAATCAGCCCCAGCATTTT. The V and J genes are TRBV19 and TRBJ1-5; D remains ambiguous. The germline V gene has CDR1 LNHDA and CDR2 SQIVND (reference sequence). The CDR3 is 13 residues long. Trimming shortened V by 3 bases and J by 2 bases, and 5 bases separated the two germline ends.

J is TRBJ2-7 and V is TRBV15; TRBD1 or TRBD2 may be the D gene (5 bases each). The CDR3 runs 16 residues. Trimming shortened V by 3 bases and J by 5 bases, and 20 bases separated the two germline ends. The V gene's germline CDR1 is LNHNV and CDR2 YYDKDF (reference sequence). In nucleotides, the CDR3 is TGTGCCACCAGCAGTCCATCCGGGACGGCGTCTAACGAGCAGTACTTC. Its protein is CATSSPSGTASNEQYF.

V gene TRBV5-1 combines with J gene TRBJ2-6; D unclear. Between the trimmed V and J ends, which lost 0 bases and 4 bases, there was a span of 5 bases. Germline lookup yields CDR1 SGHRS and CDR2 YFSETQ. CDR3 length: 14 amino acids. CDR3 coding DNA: TGCGCCAGCAGCTTGGGTGCAGGGGCCAACGTCCTGACTTTC. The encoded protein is CASSLGAGANVLTF.

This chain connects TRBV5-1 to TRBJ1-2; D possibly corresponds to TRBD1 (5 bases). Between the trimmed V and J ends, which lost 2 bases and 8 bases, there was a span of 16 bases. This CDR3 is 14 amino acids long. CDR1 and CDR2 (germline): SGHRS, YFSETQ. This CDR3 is CASSLGTGALGYTF. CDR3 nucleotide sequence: TGCGCCAGCAGCTTAGGTACTGGGGCATTGGGCTACACCTTC. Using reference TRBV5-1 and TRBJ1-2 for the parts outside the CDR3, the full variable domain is KAGVTQTPRYLIKTRGQQVTLSCSPISGHRSVSWYQQTPGQGLQFLFEYFSETQRNKGNFPGRFSGRQFSNSRSEMNVSTLELGDSALYLCASSLGTGALGYTFGSGTRLTVV.

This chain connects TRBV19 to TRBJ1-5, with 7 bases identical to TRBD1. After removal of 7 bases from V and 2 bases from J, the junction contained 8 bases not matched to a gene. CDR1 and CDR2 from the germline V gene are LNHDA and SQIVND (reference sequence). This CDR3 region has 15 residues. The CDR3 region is CASMYRGGGNQPQHF. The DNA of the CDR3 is TGTGCCAGTATGTACAGGGGAGGGGGCAATCAGCCCCAGCATTTT. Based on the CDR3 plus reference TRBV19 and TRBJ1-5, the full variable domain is DGGITQSPKYLFRKEGQNVTLSCEQNLNHDAMYWYRQDPGQGLRLIYYSQIVNDFQKGDIAEGYSVSREKKESFPLTVTSAQKNPTAFYLCASMYRGGGNQPQHFGDGTRLSIL.

The CDR3 protein is CASSLFGTGGNEQFF. DNA for the CDR3: TGTGCCAGCAGCTTATTTGGGACAGGGGGGAATGAGCAGTTCTTC. This chain connects TRBV13 to TRBJ2-1, with 11 bases identical to TRBD1. Losses at the gene ends were 2 bases for V and 7 bases for J; bases not matched to a gene: 4. Looked up from germline, CDR1 is PRHDT and CDR2 is FYEKMQ (reference sequence). The CDR3 is 15 amino acids.

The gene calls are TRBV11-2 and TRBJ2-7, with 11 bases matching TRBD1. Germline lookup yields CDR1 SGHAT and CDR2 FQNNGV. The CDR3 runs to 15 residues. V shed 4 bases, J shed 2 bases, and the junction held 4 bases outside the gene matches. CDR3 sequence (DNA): TGTGCCAGCAGCTCGGACAGGGGGCAGGCCTACGAGCAGTACTTC. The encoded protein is CASSSDRGQAYEQYF.

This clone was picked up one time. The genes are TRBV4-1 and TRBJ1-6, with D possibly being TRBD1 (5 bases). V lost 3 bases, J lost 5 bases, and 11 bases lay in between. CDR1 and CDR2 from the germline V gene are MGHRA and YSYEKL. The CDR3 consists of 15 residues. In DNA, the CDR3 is TGCGCCAGCAGCCAGCGACAGAGAGATAATTCACCCCTCCACTTT. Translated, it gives CASSQRQRDNSPLHF.

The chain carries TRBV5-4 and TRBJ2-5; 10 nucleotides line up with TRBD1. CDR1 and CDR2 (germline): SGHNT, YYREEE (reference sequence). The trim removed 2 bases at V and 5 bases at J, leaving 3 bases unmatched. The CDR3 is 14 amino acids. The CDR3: CASSFGTGVETQYF. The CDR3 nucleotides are TGTGCCAGCAGCTTCGGGACAGGGGTCGAGACCCAGTACTTC.

DNA of the CDR3: TGTGCCAGCTCACCACGGGGGGGCCTCAGCTCCTACAATGAGCAGTTCTTC. Encoded protein: CASSPRGGLSSYNEQFF. The chain links TRBV18 to TRBJ2-1; possible D gene TRBD2, 7 bases. V shed 1 base and J shed 0 bases, with 13 bases lying between them. CDR1 KGHSH and CDR2 LQKENI come from the germline V gene. The CDR3 loop spans 17 amino acids.

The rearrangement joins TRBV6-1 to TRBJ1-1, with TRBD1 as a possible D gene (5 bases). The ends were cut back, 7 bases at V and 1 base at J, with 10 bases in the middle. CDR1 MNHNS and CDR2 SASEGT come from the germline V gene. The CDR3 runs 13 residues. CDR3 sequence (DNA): TGTGCCAGCAAGAGGACACCGAACACTGAAGCTTTCTTT. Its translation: CASKRTPNTEAFF.

Here the CDR3 reads CASRLGQGISYGYTF. The CDR3 DNA reads as TGTGCCAGCAGGCTGGGACAGGGCATTTCCTATGGCTACACCTTC. The chain employs TRBV28 and TRBJ1-2; TRBD1 matches at 9 bases. V was pared by 6 bases and J by 4 bases, with 9 bases of the junction left unmatched. Germline V gene sequence: CDR1 MDHEN, CDR2 SYDVKM. This CDR3 comprises 15 residues.

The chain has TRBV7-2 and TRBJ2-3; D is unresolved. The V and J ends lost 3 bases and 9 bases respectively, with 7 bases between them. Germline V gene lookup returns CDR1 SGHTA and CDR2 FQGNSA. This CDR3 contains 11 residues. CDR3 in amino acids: CASSFSSTQYF. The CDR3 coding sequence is TGTGCCAGCAGCTTCTCGTCAACGCAGTATTTT.

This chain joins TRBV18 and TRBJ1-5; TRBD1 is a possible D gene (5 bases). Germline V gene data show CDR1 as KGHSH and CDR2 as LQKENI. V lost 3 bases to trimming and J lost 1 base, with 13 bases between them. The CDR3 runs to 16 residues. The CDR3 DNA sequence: TGTGCCAGCTCACCGCAGGGCGCGGAAAGCAATCAGCCCCAGCATTTT. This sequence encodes CASSPQGAESNQPQHF.

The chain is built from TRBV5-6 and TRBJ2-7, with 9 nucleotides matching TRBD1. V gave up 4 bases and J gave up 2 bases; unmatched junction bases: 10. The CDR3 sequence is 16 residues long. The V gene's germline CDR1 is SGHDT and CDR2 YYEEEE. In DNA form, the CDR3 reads TGTGCCAGCAGCCCGCCGCCGGGACAGGGAGCCTACGAGCAGTACTTC. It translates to CASSPPPGQGAYEQYF.

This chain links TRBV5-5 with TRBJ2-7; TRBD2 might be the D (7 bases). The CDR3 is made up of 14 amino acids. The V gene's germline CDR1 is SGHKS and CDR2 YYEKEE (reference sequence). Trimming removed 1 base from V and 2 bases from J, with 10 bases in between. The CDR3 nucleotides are TGTGCCAGCAGCTTGACAGGGACTACCTACGAGCAGTACTTC. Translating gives CASSLTGTTYEQYF.

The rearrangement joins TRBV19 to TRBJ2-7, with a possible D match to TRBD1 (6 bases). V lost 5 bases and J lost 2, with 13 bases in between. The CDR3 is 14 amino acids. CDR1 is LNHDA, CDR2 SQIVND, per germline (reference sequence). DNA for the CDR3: TGTGCCAGTAGTTTGTGGGACAAACCCTACGAGCAGTACTTC. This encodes CASSLWDKPYEQYF.

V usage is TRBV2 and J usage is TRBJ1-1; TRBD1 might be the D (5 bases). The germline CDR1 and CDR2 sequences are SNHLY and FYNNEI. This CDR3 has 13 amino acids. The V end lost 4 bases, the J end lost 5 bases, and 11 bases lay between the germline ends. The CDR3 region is CASSVMGGTEAFF. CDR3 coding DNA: TGTGCCAGCAGTGTTATGGGGGGAACTGAAGCTTTCTTT.

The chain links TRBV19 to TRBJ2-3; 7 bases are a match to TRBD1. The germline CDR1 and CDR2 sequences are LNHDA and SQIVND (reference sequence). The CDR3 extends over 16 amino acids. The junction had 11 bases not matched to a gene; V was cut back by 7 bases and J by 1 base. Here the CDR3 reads CASNQRTGRGTDTQYF. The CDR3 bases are TGTGCCAGTAACCAAAGGACAGGACGGGGCACAGATACGCAGTATTTT.

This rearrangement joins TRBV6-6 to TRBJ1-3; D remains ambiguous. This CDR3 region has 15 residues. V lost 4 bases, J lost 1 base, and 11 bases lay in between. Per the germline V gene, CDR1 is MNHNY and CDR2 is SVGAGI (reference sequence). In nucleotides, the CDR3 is TGTGCCAGCAGTTTGGGTGGAGGGTCTGGAAACACCATATATTTT. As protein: CASSLGGGSGNTIYF.

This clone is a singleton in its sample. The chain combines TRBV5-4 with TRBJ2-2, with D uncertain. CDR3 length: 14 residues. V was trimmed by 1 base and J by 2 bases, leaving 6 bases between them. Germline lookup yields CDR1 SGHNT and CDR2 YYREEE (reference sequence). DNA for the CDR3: TGTGCCAGCAGCTTGACTCCTAACACCGGGGAGCTGTTTTTT. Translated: CASSLTPNTGELFF.

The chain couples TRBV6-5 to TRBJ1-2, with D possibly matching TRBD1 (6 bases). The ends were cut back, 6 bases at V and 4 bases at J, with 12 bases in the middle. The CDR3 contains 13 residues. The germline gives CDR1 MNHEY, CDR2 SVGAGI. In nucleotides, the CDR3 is TGTGCCAGCAGAAGGGACACAACCTATGGCTACACCTTC. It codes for CASRRDTTYGYTF.

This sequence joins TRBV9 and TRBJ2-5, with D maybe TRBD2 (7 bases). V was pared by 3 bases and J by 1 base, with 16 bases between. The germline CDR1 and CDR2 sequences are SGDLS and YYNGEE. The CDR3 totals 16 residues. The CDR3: CASSESGGRGQETQYF. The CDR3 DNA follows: TGTGCCAGCAGCGAGTCCGGGGGGCGAGGCCAAGAGACCCAGTACTTC.

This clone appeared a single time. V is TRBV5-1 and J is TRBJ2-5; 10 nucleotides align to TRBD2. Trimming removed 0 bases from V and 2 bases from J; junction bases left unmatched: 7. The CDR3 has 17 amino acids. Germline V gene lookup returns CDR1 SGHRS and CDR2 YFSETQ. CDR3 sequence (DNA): TGCGCCAGCAGCTTGGGAGGGTCTAGCGGGGGACAAGAGACCCAGTACTTC. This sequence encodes CASSLGGSSGGQETQYF.